This T cell receptor (beta chain) was recorded in a study of OX40 agonist ivuxolimab in advanced cancers. Sequencing was performed with immunoSEQ multiplex PCR; in TCRdb, only in-frame clones are kept and a portion is missing. The data contain about 76,000 clones, roughly 85% of them seen just once; the ten biggest clones take up less than 0.8%. Between the trimmed V and J ends, which lost 1 base and 0 bases, there was a span of 10 bases. There are 15 residues in the CDR3. The germline CDR1 and CDR2 sequences are MGHRA and YSYEKL. The sequence was obtained from an adult with an advanced solid tumor such as melanoma, head and neck, liver or kidney cancer. V usage is TRBV4-1 and J usage is TRBJ2-7; D unresolved. The sequenced sample was CD4+ or CD8+ T cells sorted from blood, obtained in a trial of the OX40 agonist ivuxolimab. For the CDR3, the DNA is TGCGCCAGCAGCCAAGCGGTAGGGTTCTCCTACGAGCAGTACTTC. As protein: CASSQAVGFSYEQYF.